A selection of T cell receptor beta chains follows, all from one sample in a study of T-cell memory formation after mild COVID-19. One entry per CDR3 protein, called by TCRdb with MiXCR from the 5' RACE reads. Of around 250,000 distinct CDR3 sequences in the sample, over 15% are singletons; the top ten hold 20% to 25%. The specimen sequenced was PBMCs or a T cell subset sorted from them (not recorded which). These TCRs come from a man aged 18-30 years who had mild COVID-19 (a few samples of this study predate the infection). Cell type and time point are not known. Each CDR3 is given with its conserved first and last residue. A D gene is named only where the DNA matches it firmly.

J gene | D gene | V gene | CDR3 protein
TRBJ2-7 | TRBD2 | TRBV20-1 | CSVGPRTSDYEQYF
TRBJ2-3 | TRBD2 | TRBV7-2 | CASSLVFGGTDTQYF
TRBJ1-5 | TRBD1 | TRBV15 | CATSITGGNQPQHF
TRBJ2-3 | NA | TRBV9 | CASSVVSGTDTQYF
TRBJ2-7 | NA | TRBV5-5 | CASSFGGISYEQYF
TRBJ2-7 | TRBD2 | TRBV12-3/TRBV12-4 | CASSQPGTKQYF
TRBJ1-1 | NA | TRBV5-1 | CASSFGDGNTEAFF
TRBJ2-2 | NA | TRBV3-1 | CASSQFIAAGELFF
TRBJ2-2 | NA | TRBV12-3/TRBV12-4 | CASRWGRANTGELFF
TRBJ2-3 | NA | TRBV5-1 | CASSLAGISTDTQYF
TRBJ2-3 | NA | TRBV5-1 | CASSGQSRTDTQYF
TRBJ2-5 | TRBD2 | TRBV3-1 | CASRRFLAGESGETQYF
TRBJ1-2 | NA | TRBV6-2/TRBV6-3 | CASSYWQGSLEGYTF
TRBJ2-7 | NA | TRBV7-2 | CASSRRFREEGYEQYF
TRBJ2-2 | NA | TRBV7-9 | CASSSTSTVRGELFF
TRBJ1-6 | NA | TRBV9 | CASSVAAGENSPLHF
TRBJ1-5 | NA | TRBV5-1 | CASSLGDQNQPQHF
TRBJ2-1 | NA | TRBV7-2 | CASSFRDGLYNEQFF
TRBJ2-3 | NA | TRBV20-1 | CSASTGDQYF
TRBJ2-3 | TRBD2 | TRBV6-1 | CASSEALRGSQYF
TRBJ1-5 | NA | TRBV12-3/TRBV12-4 | CASSLEQGWNQPQHF
TRBJ1-1 | NA | TRBV12-3/TRBV12-4 | CASSLLQGGRTEAFF
TRBJ2-1 | NA | TRBV6-5 | CASRGGIEQFF
TRBJ2-2 | NA | TRBV4-3 | CASSQDTKYTGELFF
TRBJ1-3 | NA | TRBV11-2 | CASSLLSRRQSSGNTIYF
TRBJ2-3 | NA | TRBV7-2 | CASSLGAGDTQYF
TRBJ2-7 | NA | TRBV10-3 | CAITPDGSLEQYF
TRBJ2-3 | NA | TRBV7-2 | CASSLTQGTDTQYF
TRBJ1-3 | NA | TRBV20-1 | CSASRPGELGNTIYF
TRBJ1-2 | TRBD1 | TRBV18 | CASSQDRDGSGYTF
TRBJ1-2 | NA | TRBV10-3 | CAISERQRINYGYTF
TRBJ2-7 | TRBD2 | TRBV7-2 | CASSFGGGPPSEQYF
TRBJ2-5 | NA | TRBV10-3 | CAISELASETQYF
TRBJ1-1 | TRBD1 | TRBV18 | CASSRQGQANTEAFF
TRBJ2-3 | NA | TRBV15 | CATSRDLADTQYF
TRBJ2-1 | TRBD1 | TRBV20-1 | CSATAVGQGVSNEQFF
TRBJ2-7 | TRBD1 | TRBV7-2 | CASSPTGGKGYEQYF
TRBJ1-3 | NA | TRBV7-9 | CASSVAGTALF
TRBJ1-2 | NA | TRBV5-1 | CASSLGQPAFYTF
TRBJ2-3 | NA | TRBV4-3 | CASSQVEGTDTQYF
TRBJ2-3 | NA | TRBV4-2 | CASSQDTLGERSDTQYF
TRBJ1-2 | TRBD1 | TRBV3-1 | CASSQEDRASGYTF
TRBJ1-1 | TRBD1 | TRBV4-1 | CASSQEDRGLAEAFF
TRBJ2-2 | NA | TRBV7-3 | CASSPLPGATGELFF
TRBJ2-1 | TRBD2 | TRBV10-3 | CATLSGGQYNEQFF
TRBJ1-4 | TRBD1 | TRBV4-3 | CASSPGQGGFEKLFF
TRBJ2-7 | NA | TRBV4-2 | CASSLGVQAPYEQYF
TRBJ2-7 | NA | TRBV7-7 | CASSPELGKYEQYF
TRBJ2-1 | TRBD2 | TRBV11-2 | CASSSPLSGGFDNEQFF
TRBJ2-1 | NA | TRBV5-1 | CASSLSAGDDEQFF
TRBJ1-1 | NA | TRBV5-6 | CASPGTGNTEAFF
TRBJ2-5 | NA | TRBV29-1 | CSTQRGAEETQYF
TRBJ2-2 | NA | TRBV5-1 | CASSLVWVTGELFF
TRBJ2-1 | NA | TRBV12-3/TRBV12-4 | CASSHGLNYEQFF